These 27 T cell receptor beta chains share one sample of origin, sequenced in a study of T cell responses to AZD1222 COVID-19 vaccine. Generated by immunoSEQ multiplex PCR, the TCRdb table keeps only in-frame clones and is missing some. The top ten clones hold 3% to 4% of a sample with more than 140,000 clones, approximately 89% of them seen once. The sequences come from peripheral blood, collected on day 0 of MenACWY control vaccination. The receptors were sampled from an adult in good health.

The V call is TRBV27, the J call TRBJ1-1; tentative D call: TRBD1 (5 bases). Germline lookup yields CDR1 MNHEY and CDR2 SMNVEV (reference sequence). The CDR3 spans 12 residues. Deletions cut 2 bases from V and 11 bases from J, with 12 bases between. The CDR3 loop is CASSLPGFGAFF. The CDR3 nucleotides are TGTGCCAGCAGTTTACCAGGGTTCGGCGCTTTCTTT.

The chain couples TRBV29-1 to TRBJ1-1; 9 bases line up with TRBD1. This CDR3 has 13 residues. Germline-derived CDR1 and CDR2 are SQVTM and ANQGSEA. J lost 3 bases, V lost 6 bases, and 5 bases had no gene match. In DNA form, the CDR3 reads TGCAGCGTCCAGGGACAGGGTGACACTGAAGCTTTCTTT. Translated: CSVQGQGDTEAFF.

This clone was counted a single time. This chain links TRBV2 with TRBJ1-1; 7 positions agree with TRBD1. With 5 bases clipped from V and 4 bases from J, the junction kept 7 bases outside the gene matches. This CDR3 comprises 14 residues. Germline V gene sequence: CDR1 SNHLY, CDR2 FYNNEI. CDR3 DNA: TGTGCCAGCAGTTCGCAGGGGGGTGCCACTGAAGCTTTCTTT. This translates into CASSSQGGATEAFF.

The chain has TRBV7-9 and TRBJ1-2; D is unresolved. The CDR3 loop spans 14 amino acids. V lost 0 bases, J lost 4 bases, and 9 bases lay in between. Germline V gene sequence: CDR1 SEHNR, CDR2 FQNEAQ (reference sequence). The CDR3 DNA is TGTGCCAGCAGCTTAGCGGCGGTACTCTATGGCTACACCTTC. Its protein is CASSLAAVLYGYTF.

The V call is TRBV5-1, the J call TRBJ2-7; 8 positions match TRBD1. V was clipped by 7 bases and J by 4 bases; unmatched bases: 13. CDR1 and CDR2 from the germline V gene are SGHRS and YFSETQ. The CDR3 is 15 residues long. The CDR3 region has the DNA TGCGCCAGCCACAGAGGTCGGGACAGGATTTACGAGCAGTACTTC. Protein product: CASHRGRDRIYEQYF.

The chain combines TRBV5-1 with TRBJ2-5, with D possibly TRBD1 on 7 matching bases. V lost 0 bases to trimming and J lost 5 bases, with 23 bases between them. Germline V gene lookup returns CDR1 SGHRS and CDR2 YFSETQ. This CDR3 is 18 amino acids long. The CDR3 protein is CASSLGRQGRYAGETQYF. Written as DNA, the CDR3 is TGCGCCAGCAGCTTGGGGCGACAGGGTCGTTATGCGGGGGAGACCCAGTACTTC.

This CDR3 reads CATSNQGGSGANVLTF. The CDR3 DNA is TGTGCCACCAGTAACCAGGGGGGGTCTGGGGCCAACGTCCTGACTTTC. The genes are TRBV24-1 and TRBJ2-6; D possibly matches TRBD1 or TRBD2 (7 bases each). The CDR3 runs 16 residues. CDR1 is KGHDR and CDR2 is SFDVKD in the germline V gene. V was cut by 6 bases and J by 1 base, with 12 bases left in between.

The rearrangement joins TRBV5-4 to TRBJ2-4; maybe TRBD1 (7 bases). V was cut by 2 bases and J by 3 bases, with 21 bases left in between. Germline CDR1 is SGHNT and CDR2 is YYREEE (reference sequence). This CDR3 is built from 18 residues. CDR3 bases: TGTGCCAGCAGCTTACCGGGACAGCCCAGGGGAGGCAAAAACATTCAGTACTTC. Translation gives CASSLPGQPRGGKNIQYF. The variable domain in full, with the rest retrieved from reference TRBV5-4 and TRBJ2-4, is ETGVTQSPTHLIKTRGQQVTLRCSSQSGHNTVSWYQQALGQGPQFIFQYYREEENGRGNFPPRFSGLQFPNYSSELNVNALELDDSALYLCASSLPGQPRGGKNIQYFGAGTRLSVL.

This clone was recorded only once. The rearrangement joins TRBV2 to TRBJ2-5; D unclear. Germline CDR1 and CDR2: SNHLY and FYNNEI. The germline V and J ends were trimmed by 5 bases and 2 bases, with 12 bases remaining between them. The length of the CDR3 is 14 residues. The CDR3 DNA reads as TGTGCCAGCAGTCGGCTGTCGGATCAAGAGACCCAGTACTTC. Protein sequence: CASSRLSDQETQYF.

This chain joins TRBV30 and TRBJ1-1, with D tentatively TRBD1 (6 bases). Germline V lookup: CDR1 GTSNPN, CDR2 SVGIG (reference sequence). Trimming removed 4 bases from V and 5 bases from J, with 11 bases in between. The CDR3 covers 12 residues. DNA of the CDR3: TGTGCCTGGAAAAAAGGGGGTACTGAAGCTTTCTTT. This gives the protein CAWKKGGTEAFF.

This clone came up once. The CDR3 here is CASSKDRGHSVLHF. The CDR3 region has the DNA TGTGCCAGCAGCAAGGACAGGGGGCATTCGGTCCTCCACTTT. The rearrangement joins TRBV7-2 to TRBJ1-6; 11 positions match TRBD1. CDR3 length: 14 amino acids. Germline loops: CDR1 SGHTA, CDR2 FQGNSA. Unmatched junction bases numbered 9, after V lost 5 bases and J lost 15 bases.

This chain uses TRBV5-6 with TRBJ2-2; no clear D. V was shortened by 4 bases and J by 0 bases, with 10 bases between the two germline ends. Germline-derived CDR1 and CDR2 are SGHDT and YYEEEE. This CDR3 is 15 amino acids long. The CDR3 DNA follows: TGTGCCAGCAGCCGAACCTTTTCGAACACCGGGGAGCTGTTTTTT. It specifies CASSRTFSNTGELFF.

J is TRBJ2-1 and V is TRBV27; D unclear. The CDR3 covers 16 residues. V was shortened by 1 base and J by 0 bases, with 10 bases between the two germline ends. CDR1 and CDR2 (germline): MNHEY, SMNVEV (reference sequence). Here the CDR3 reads CASSLFSASSYNEQFF. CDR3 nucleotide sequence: TGTGCCAGCAGTTTATTCTCGGCCAGCTCCTACAATGAGCAGTTCTTC.

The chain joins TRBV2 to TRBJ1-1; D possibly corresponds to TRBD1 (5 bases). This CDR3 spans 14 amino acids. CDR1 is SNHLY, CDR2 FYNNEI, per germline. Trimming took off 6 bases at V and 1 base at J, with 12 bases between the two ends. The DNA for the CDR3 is TGTGCCAGCAGGCTGGGGACGGCGAACACTGAAGCTTTCTTT. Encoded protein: CASRLGTANTEAFF.

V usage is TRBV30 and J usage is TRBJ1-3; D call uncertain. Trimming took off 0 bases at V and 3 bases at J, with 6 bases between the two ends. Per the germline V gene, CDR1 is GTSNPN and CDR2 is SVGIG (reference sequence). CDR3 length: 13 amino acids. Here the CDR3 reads CAWSVRFGNTIYF. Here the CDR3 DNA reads TGTGCCTGGAGTGTACGTTTTGGAAACACCATATATTTT.

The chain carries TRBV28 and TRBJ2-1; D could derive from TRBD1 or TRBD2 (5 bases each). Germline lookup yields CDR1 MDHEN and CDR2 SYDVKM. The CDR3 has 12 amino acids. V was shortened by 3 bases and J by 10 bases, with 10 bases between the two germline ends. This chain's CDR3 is CASSFQGREQFF. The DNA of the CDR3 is TGTGCCAGCAGTTTCCAGGGACGGGAGCAGTTCTTC.

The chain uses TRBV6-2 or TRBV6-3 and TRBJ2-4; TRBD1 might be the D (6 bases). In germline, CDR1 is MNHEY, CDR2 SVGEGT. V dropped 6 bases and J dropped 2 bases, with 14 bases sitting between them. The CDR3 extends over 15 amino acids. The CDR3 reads CASSPNRDTKNIQYF. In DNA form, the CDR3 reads TGTGCCAGCAGCCCTAACAGGGATACCAAAAACATTCAGTACTTC.

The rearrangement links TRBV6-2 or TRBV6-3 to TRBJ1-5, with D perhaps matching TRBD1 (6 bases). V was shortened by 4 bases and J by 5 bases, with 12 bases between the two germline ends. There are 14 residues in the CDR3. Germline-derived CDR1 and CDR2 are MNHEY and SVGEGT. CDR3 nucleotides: TGTGCCAGCAGTTCACCCAGGGGCTATCAGCCCCAGCATTTT. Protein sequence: CASSSPRGYQPQHF.

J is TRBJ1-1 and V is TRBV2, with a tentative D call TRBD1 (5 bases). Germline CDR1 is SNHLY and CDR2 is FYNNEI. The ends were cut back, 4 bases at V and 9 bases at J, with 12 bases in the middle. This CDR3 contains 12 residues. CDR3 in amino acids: CASSGQRRKAFF. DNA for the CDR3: TGTGCCAGCAGTGGACAGAGAAGAAAAGCTTTCTTT.

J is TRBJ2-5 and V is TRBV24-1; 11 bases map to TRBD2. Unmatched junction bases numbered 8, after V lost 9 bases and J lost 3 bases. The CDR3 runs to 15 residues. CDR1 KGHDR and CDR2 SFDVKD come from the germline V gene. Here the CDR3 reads CATEGSGGDKETQYF. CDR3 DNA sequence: TGTGCCACCGAAGGTAGCGGGGGGGACAAAGAGACCCAGTACTTC.

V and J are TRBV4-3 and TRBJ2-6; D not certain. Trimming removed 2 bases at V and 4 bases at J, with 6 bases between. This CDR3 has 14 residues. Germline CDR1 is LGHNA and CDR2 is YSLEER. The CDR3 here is CASSQRAGANVLTF. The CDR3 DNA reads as TGCGCCAGCAGCCAACGGGCCGGGGCCAACGTCCTGACTTTC.

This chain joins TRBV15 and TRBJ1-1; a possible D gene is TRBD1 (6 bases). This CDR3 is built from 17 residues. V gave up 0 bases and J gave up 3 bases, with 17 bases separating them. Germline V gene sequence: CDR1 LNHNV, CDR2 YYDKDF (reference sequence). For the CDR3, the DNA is TGTGCCACCAGCAGAGATGGGGTAGGGGGGAGGGACACTGAAGCTTTCTTT. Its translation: CATSRDGVGGRDTEAFF.

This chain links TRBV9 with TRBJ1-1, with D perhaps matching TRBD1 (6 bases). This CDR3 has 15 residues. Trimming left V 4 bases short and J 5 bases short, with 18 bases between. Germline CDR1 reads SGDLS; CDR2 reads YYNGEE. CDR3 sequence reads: CASSKVTGSRTEAFF. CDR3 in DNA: TGTGCCAGCAGCAAAGTTACAGGGTCGAGGACTGAAGCTTTCTTT.

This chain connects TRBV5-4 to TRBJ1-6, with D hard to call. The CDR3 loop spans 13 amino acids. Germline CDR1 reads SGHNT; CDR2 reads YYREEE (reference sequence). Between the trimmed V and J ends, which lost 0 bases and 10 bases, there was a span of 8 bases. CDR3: CASSLDAGSPLHF. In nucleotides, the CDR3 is TGTGCCAGCAGCTTGGACGCCGGGTCACCCCTCCACTTT.

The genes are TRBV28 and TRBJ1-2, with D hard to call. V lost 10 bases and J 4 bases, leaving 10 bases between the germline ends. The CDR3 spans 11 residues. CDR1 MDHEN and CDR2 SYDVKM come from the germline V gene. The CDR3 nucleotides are TGTGCCACGAACCTAAGCTATGGCTACACCTTC. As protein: CATNLSYGYTF.

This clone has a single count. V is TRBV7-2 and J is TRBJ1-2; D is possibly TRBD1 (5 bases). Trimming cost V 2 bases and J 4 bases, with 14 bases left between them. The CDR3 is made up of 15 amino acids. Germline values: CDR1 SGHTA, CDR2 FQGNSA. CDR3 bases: TGTGCCAGCAGCTTAAACACACGGGGCCCCTATGGCTACACCTTC. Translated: CASSLNTRGPYGYTF.

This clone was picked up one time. The DNA of the CDR3 is TGTGCCAGCTCACCATCAGGAGGGGAGACCCAGTACTTC. Translated, it gives CASSPSGGETQYF. The genes are TRBV18 and TRBJ2-5, with a possible D match to TRBD2 (6 bases). The CDR3 length is 13 residues. The germline V gene encodes CDR1 KGHSH and CDR2 LQKENI. V was pared by 2 bases and J by 5 bases, with 9 bases between.